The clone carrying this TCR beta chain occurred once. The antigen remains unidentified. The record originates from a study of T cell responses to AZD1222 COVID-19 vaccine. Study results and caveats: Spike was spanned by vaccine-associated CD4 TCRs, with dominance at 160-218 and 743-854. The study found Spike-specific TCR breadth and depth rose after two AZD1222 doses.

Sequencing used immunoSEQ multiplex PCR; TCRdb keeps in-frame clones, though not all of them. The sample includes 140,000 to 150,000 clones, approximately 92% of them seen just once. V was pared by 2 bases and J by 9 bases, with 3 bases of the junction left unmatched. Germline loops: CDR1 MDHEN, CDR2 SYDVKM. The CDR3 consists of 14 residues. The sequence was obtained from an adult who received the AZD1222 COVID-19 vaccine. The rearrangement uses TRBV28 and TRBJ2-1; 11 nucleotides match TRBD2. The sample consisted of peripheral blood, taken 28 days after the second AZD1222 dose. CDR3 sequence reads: CASSLGTSGGEQFF. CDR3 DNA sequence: TGTGCCAGCAGTTTAGGGACTAGCGGCGGTGAGCAGTTCTTC.